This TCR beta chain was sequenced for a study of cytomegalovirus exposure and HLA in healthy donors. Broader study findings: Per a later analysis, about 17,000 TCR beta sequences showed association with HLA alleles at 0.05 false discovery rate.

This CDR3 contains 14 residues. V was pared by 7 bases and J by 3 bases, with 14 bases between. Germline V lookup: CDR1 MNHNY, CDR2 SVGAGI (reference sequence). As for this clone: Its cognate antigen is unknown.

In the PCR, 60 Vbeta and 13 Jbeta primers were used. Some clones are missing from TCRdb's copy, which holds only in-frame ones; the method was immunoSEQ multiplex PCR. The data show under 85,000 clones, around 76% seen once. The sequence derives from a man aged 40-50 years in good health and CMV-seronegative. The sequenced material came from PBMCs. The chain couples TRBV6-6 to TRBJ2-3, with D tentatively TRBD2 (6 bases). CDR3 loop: CASTSGVSTDTQYF. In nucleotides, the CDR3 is TGTGCCAGCACTTCGGGGGTTTCGACAGATACGCAGTATTTT.